The rows below give T cell receptor beta chains drawn from one sample of a study of CXCR3-negative and CXCR3-positive naive CD8 T cells. TCRdb re-called the 5' RACE reads and gives one entry per CDR3 protein, without DNA. The sample holds over 55,000 distinct CDR3 sequences. The sample consisted of naive CXCR3+ CD8+ T cells from blood. Receptor source: a human donor in good health. Some clones in this sample may be carry-over from other donors' samples. Each CDR3 is given with its conserved first and last residue. The order of the fields is V gene, clone size, J gene, CDR3 protein. Where a row states a size, it is once, few, many or the class of an expanded clone; other rows omit it.

>TRBV15|-|TRBJ2-7
CATSRGSGSYEQYF
>TRBV29-1|-|TRBJ2-7
CSVDSPRRYEQYF
>TRBV15|-|TRBJ2-5
CATSRAASGGAETQYF
>TRBV7-9|-|TRBJ1-5
CASSGTGEGSNQPQHF
>TRBV6-2/TRBV6-3|-|TRBJ2-2
CASSGLGTGAGELFF
>TRBV15|-|TRBJ1-5
CATSRGMAGSNQPQHF
>TRBV5-1|-|TRBJ2-5
CASSLVGSGRNGETQYF
>TRBV5-1|-|TRBJ2-7
CASSLLGGQATTEQYF
>TRBV12-3/TRBV12-4|-|TRBJ2-3
CASSLDSGDTQYF
>TRBV12-3/TRBV12-4|-|TRBJ1-1
CASKRDRGWNTEAFF
>TRBV9|-|TRBJ1-2
CARSGQDRERYYGYTF
>TRBV7-3|-|TRBJ1-1
CASSLILNTEAFF
>TRBV29-1|-|TRBJ2-2
CSVEGETANTGELFF
>TRBV6-4|-|TRBJ2-1
CASSDGTRQGEQFF
>TRBV28|-|TRBJ2-1
CASSSLTGGLYNEQFF
>TRBV14|-|TRBJ2-7
CASSHSAGPNEQYF
>TRBV9|medium-sized|TRBJ1-2
CASSVAGNYGYTF
>TRBV7-9|-|TRBJ1-1
CASVWTGFRGTEAFF
>TRBV4-3|-|TRBJ2-5
CASSRGTGKYQETQYF
>TRBV12-3/TRBV12-4|-|TRBJ1-6
CASSHSGTSVSPLHF